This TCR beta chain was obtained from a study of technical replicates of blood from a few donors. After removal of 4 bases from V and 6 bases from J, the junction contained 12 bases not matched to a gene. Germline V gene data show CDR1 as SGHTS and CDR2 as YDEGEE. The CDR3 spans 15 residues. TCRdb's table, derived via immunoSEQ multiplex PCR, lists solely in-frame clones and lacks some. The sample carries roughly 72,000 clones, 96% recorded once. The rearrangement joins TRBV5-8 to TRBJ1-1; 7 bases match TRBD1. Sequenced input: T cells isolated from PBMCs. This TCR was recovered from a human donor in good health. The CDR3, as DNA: TGTGCCAGCAGCATGACAGGGAGATCGATCCCTGAAGCTTTCTTT. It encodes CASSMTGRSIPEAFF. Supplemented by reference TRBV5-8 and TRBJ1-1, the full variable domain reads EAGVTQSPTHLIKTRGQQATLRCSPISGHTSVYWYQQALGLGLQFLLWYDEGEERNRGNFPPRFSGRQFPNYSSELNVNALELEDSALYLCASSMTGRSIPEAFFGQGTRLTVV.